This is a list of T cell receptor beta chains from one sample in a study of human T cells and chemical hapten exposure. TCRdb re-called the RACE reads through MiXCR, storing one row per CDR3 protein. Of 40,000 to 50,000 distinct CDR3 sequences listed, under 4.5% are singletons. The source material was whole blood, sampled in connection with sensitization to the hapten diphenylcyclopropenone (DPC). Receptor source: a man aged 50 or older with alopecia areata. Some clones in this sample may be carry-over from other donors' samples. The CDR3 runs from the conserved cysteine through the conserved F or W. The order of the fields is J gene, D gene, clone size, V gene, CDR3 protein, CDR3 DNA. A D gene is named only where the DNA matches it firmly. Part of the rows lack a size; the others show once, few, many or a class for expanded clones.

TRBJ2-5,TRBD2,many,TRBV5-6,CASSSGLAGVRETQYF,TGTGCCAGCAGCTCCGGACTAGCGGGCGTTAGGGAGACCCAGTACTTC
TRBJ1-1,.,many,TRBV5-1,CASRAPGEGRTEAFF,TGCGCCAGCAGGGCGCCGGGAGAGGGGAGGACTGAAGCTTTCTTT
TRBJ2-1,TRBD2,many,TRBV7-6,CASSPSTSGSFYNEQFF,TGTGCCAGCAGCCCTTCGACTAGCGGGAGTTTTTACAATGAGCAGTTCTTC
TRBJ2-5,.,many,TRBV7-9,CASSLSVGEETQYF,TGTGCCAGCAGCTTATCCGTAGGGGAAGAGACCCAGTACTTC
TRBJ2-5,TRBD1,many,TRBV12-5,CASGPGTGGFETQYF,TGTGCTAGTGGTCCGGGGACAGGGGGCTTTGAGACCCAGTACTTC
TRBJ2-7,.,many,TRBV29-1,CSADSGTNPYEQYF,TGCAGCGCAGATTCCGGGACAAACCCCTACGAGCAGTACTTC
TRBJ2-7,.,many,TRBV27,CASYRQGGGEQYF,TGTGCCAGCTATAGACAGGGAGGGGGCGAGCAGTACTTC
TRBJ2-2,.,many,TRBV12-3/TRBV12-4,CASSLGATNTGELFF,TGTGCCAGCAGTTTAGGGGCGACCAACACCGGGGAGCTGTTTTTT
TRBJ1-1,TRBD1,many,TRBV5-1,CASSRTGTALNTEAFF,TGCGCCAGCAGCAGAACCGGGACAGCACTTAACACTGAAGCTTTCTTT
TRBJ2-7,.,many,TRBV6-5,CASSYRRTYEQYF,TGTGCCAGCAGTTACCGTCGGACCTACGAGCAGTACTTC
TRBJ2-1,.,many,TRBV27,CASSLGQTINEQFF,TGTGCCAGCAGTTTAGGACAGACTATCAATGAGCAGTTCTTC
TRBJ1-1,.,.,TRBV7-9,CASSLRSSTEAFF,TGTGCCAGCAGCTTAAGGAGTAGCACTGAAGCTTTCTTT
TRBJ1-4,.,many,TRBV4-1,CASSQLGTNEKLFF,TGCGCCAGCAGCCAACTCGGAACTAATGAAAAACTGTTTTTT
TRBJ1-1,TRBD1,many,TRBV20-1,CSAAPGGTIGTEAFF,TGCAGTGCTGCACCAGGGGGCACCATCGGCACTGAAGCTTTCTTT
TRBJ2-1,TRBD2,many,TRBV5-1,CASSLEAGAVYNEQFF,TGCGCCAGCAGCTTGGAAGCGGGAGCCGTCTACAATGAGCAGTTCTTC
TRBJ2-1,.,many,TRBV7-7,CASSPDSLPNEQFF,TGTGCCAGCAGCCCTGACTCCCTCCCCAATGAGCAGTTCTTC
TRBJ2-2,TRBD2,many,TRBV28,CASNSGSITGELFF,TGTGCCAGCAATAGCGGGAGTATCACCGGGGAGCTGTTTTTT
TRBJ2-7,TRBD2,many,TRBV2,CASSLGGGMEEQYF,TGTGCCAGCAGCCTGGGGGGGGGAATGGAAGAGCAGTACTTC
TRBJ1-1,.,many,TRBV7-2,CASSPGSTLMNTEAFF,TGTGCCAGCAGCCCAGGGTCGACCCTAATGAACACTGAAGCTTTCTTT
TRBJ2-5,TRBD2,many,TRBV5-4,CASSLALAGVFQETQYF,TGTGCCAGCAGCTTGGCGCTAGCGGGAGTTTTTCAAGAGACCCAGTACTTC
TRBJ1-1,.,many,TRBV20-1,CSARSGRGPEAFF,TGCAGTGCTAGATCGGGTCGAGGTCCTGAAGCTTTCTTT
TRBJ2-3,.,.,TRBV2,CASSTGLYTDTQYF,TGTGCCAGCAGTACGGGCTTGTACACAGATACGCAGTATTTT
TRBJ1-5,.,many,TRBV15,CATSSDLTGVKQPQHF,TGTGCCACCAGCAGTGACCTAACGGGGGTAAAACAGCCCCAGCATTTT
TRBJ2-3,.,many,TRBV29-1,CSVSGSDTQYF,TGCAGCGTGTCAGGGTCAGATACGCAGTATTTT
TRBJ2-1,TRBD2,many,TRBV6-1,CASSEQGAGGEQFF,TGTGCCAGCAGTGAACAGGGCGCCGGGGGGGAGCAGTTCTTC
TRBJ2-3,.,many,TRBV11-3,CASSLEGRSTDTQYF,TGTGCCAGCAGCTTAGAGGGGAGGAGCACAGATACGCAGTATTTT
TRBJ2-3,.,many,TRBV6-2/TRBV6-3,CASRKERATDTQYF,TGTGCCAGCAGAAAAGAGCGGGCCACAGATACGCAGTATTTT
TRBJ2-7,.,many,TRBV6-5,CASSYAYDKSYEQYF,TGTGCCAGCAGTTACGCCTACGACAAATCCTACGAGCAGTACTTC
TRBJ1-5,.,.,TRBV24-1,CATSDFNANQPQHF,TGTGCCACCAGTGATTTTAACGCAAATCAGCCCCAGCATTTT